A selection of T cell receptor beta chains follows, all from one sample in a study of T-cell memory formation after mild COVID-19. From the 5' RACE reads, TCRdb called clonotypes with MiXCR, one entry per CDR3 protein. The data contain 140,000 to 150,000 distinct CDR3 sequences, approximately 21% of them singletons. The specimen was PBMCs or a T cell subset sorted from them (not recorded which). These TCRs come from an adult woman who had mild COVID-19 (a few samples of this study predate the infection). Cell type and time point are not known. The CDR3 runs from the conserved cysteine through the conserved F or W. A D gene is named only where the DNA matches it firmly. Clone size appears in some rows only: once, few, many, or a class for an expanded clone.

v_gene	len	d_gene	j_gene	abundance	CDR3aa
TRBV19	12	-	TRBJ2-2	few	CASSIVSGELFF
TRBV5-1	13	TRBD2	TRBJ2-7	few	CASSRRGAYEQYF
TRBV5-1	14	TRBD2	TRBJ2-1	few	CASSLGLAGAEQFF
TRBV3-1	19	-	TRBJ2-7	-	CASSQDWATLPAYRYEQYF
TRBV24-1	16	TRBD2	TRBJ2-3	many	CATSGTSGMNADTQYF
TRBV12-3/TRBV12-4	14	-	TRBJ2-7	-	CASSQTQWRVEQYF
TRBV30	13	TRBD1	TRBJ2-7	-	CAWRQGAGYEQYF
TRBV4-1	18	TRBD2	TRBJ2-1	few	CASSQGIFGSGGYNEQFF
TRBV12-3/TRBV12-4	14	-	TRBJ1-2	many	CASSLAGGYYGYTF
TRBV7-9	15	TRBD1	TRBJ2-1	-	CASSTRQGSYNEQFF
TRBV7-2	16	-	TRBJ1-1	once	CASSPGGVMVRTEAFF
TRBV21-1	12	-	TRBJ2-7	few	CASNREDYEQYF
TRBV29-1	12	TRBD2	TRBJ2-1	few	CSGTSKHNEQFF
TRBV20-1	14	TRBD2	TRBJ2-2	-	CSARLAGGPGELFF
TRBV25-1	15	TRBD1	TRBJ2-3	few	CASSDRESPTDTQYF
TRBV7-2	14	-	TRBJ2-7	-	CASSLEDGSHEQYF
TRBV12-3/TRBV12-4	17	-	TRBJ2-5	-	CASRPDWDPTGKETQYF
TRBV5-1	15	-	TRBJ2-2	many	CASSLIGADTGELFF
TRBV7-3	12	-	TRBJ2-1	once	CASSPASYEQFF
TRBV18	15	-	TRBJ2-1	many	CASSPVEAGYNEQFF
TRBV29-1	14	TRBD1	TRBJ1-2	-	CSVGAGGSNYGYTF
TRBV9	16	TRBD2	TRBJ2-2	-	CASSVVTSGSYGELFF